This TCR beta chain was obtained from a study of patients and donors after allogeneic stem cell transplantation. The CDR3 extends over 15 amino acids. Germline trimming cut 1 base from V and 7 bases from J; bases unmatched to any gene: 9. Germline values: CDR1 DFQATT, CDR2 SNEGSKA (reference sequence). TCRdb reprocessed the RT-PCR reads with MiXCR, giving one entry per CDR3 protein. Of hundreds of thousands of distinct CDR3 sequences in the sample, 16% were seen once. This sequence was found in a human donor who was either an allogeneic HSCT recipient or a stem cell or donor lymphocyte infusion donor (not recorded which). It is not recorded whose cells these are; they may come from a transplant donor. The genes are TRBV20-1 and TRBJ1-5; TRBD1 aligns across 8 bases. Sequenced input: blood, either unsorted or a sorted T cell fraction (not recorded which). The CDR3 nucleotides are TGCAGTGCTAGAGCCGGGCAGGGGGCACGACAGCCCCAGCATTTT. Amino acids: CSARAGQGARQPQHF.